These 21 T cell receptor beta chains were all obtained from the same sample, sequenced in a study of beta chain features in type 1 diabetes. Findings of the study overall: All four CD4+ subsets from Type 1 diabetes patients carried moderately but significantly shorter TCRB CDR3s.

What these receptors recognize is not known. Investigators reverse transcribed all isolated RNA, so they sequenced expressed TCRB transcripts. Some clones are missing from TCRdb's copy, which holds only in-frame ones; the method was immunoSEQ multiplex PCR. This sample has about 150,000 clones; approximately 13% occur once, and the top ten carry around 1.2%. What was sequenced was central memory CD4+ T cells from blood. The receptor source for this set is a man aged 18-30 years with type 1 diabetes.

The table lists this clone with a few counts. This chain joins TRBV30 and TRBJ1-1; tentatively, D is TRBD1 (6 bases). The CDR3 sequence is 15 residues long. Germline-derived CDR1 and CDR2 are GTSNPN and SVGIG (reference sequence). With 2 bases removed from V and 2 bases from J, the gap between germline ends came to 15 bases. The CDR3 coding sequence is TGTGCCTGGAGTCTACCGGGACATATTAACACTGAAGCTTTCTTT. It is translated as CAWSLPGHINTEAFF.

The V gene is TRBV5-1, the J gene TRBJ2-1; 8 bases align to TRBD2. CDR1 and CDR2 (germline): SGHRS, YFSETQ. J gave up 8 bases and V 4 bases, and 11 bases lay outside the gene matches. This CDR3 has 15 amino acids. CDR3 bases: TGCGCCAGCAGCCTCAGCGGGGGCCCGGCGGATGAGCAGTTCTTC. Protein sequence: CASSLSGGPADEQFF.

This clone has only a few counts. The chain couples TRBV4-1 to TRBJ2-7, with D maybe TRBD2 (6 bases). V was trimmed by 0 bases and J by 1 base, leaving 19 bases between them. This CDR3 has 18 residues. CDR1 MGHRA and CDR2 YSYEKL come from the germline V gene. The CDR3 here is CASSQDKGLGATSYEQYF. The CDR3 DNA reads TGCGCCAGCAGCCAAGATAAGGGACTCGGGGCCACATCCTACGAGCAGTACTTC.

This clone turned up a few times. The chain links TRBV11-3 to TRBJ2-5; 9 nucleotides line up with TRBD2. J lost 4 bases, V lost 3 bases, and 6 bases had no gene match. The CDR3 covers 15 residues. Germline CDR1 SGHNT, CDR2 YENEEA. CDR3 region: CASSLRGGARETQYF. As DNA, the CDR3 is TGTGCCAGCAGCTTGCGCGGGGGGGCAAGAGAGACCCAGTACTTC.

The chain couples TRBV4-1 to TRBJ1-1, with TRBD1 as a possible D gene (6 bases). The CDR3 has 15 amino acids. Deletions cut 1 base from V and 4 bases from J, with 13 bases between. Germline loops: CDR1 MGHRA, CDR2 YSYEKL. CDR3 bases: TGCGCCAGCAGCCAAGGCTGGAGGGGGAGCACTGAAGCTTTCTTT. Protein sequence: CASSQGWRGSTEAFF.

This clone has a handful of counts. The rearrangement links TRBV2 to TRBJ1-6, with D perhaps TRBD1 (5 bases). The V gene's germline CDR1 is SNHLY and CDR2 FYNNEI. This CDR3 has 18 amino acids. Trimming cost V 6 bases and J 0 bases, with 18 bases left between them. The CDR3 loop is CASRARSGLSSYNSPLHF. In nucleotides, the CDR3 is TGTGCCAGCAGGGCGCGATCAGGGTTAAGCTCCTATAATTCACCCCTCCACTTT.

The V gene is TRBV5-4, the J gene TRBJ2-7; 9 nucleotides align to TRBD1. The V and J ends lost 4 bases and 6 bases, in that order; junction bases with no gene match: 5. CDR3 length: 13 amino acids. CDR1 is SGHNT, CDR2 YYREEE, per germline (reference sequence). In nucleotides, the CDR3 is TGTGCCAGCAGCCACAGGGGGCCTAGCGAGCAGTACTTC. Amino acid sequence: CASSHRGPSEQYF.

The chain carries TRBV30 and TRBJ2-5; maybe TRBD1 (5 bases). The germline V gene has CDR1 GTSNPN and CDR2 SVGIG (reference sequence). V was pared by 0 bases and J by 0 bases, with 8 bases between. The CDR3 runs 14 residues. The CDR3 DNA follows: TGTGCCTGGAGTGTACGACAGTACCAAGAGACCCAGTACTTC. This codes for CAWSVRQYQETQYF. The full variable domain, completed using reference TRBV30 and TRBJ2-5, is SQTIHQWPATLVQPVGSPLSLECTVEGTSNPNLYWYRQAAGRGLQLLFYSVGIGQISSEVPQNLSASRPQDRQFILSSKKLLLSDSGFYLCAWSVRQYQETQYFGPGTRLLVL.

The CDR3 sequence is CASSLGPASYEQYF. The DNA for the CDR3 is TGCGCCAGCAGCCTTGGGCCGGCCTCCTACGAGCAGTACTTC. The chain joins TRBV4-1 to TRBJ2-7; no firm D call. Germline CDR1 reads MGHRA; CDR2 reads YSYEKL. The CDR3 is 14 amino acids. The V and J ends lost 4 bases and 0 bases respectively, with 10 bases between them.

The chain links TRBV4-1 to TRBJ1-1; no clear D gene. This CDR3 is 12 amino acids long. Germline lookup yields CDR1 MGHRA and CDR2 YSYEKL. With 8 bases removed from V and 1 base from J, the gap between germline ends came to 8 bases. CDR3 sequence (DNA): TGCGCCAGCGGGTTTCGGAACACTGAAGCTTTCTTT. Its translation: CASGFRNTEAFF.

The rearrangement uses TRBV6-5 and TRBJ1-1; maybe TRBD1 (5 bases). The ends were cut back, 6 bases at V and 0 bases at J, with 14 bases in the middle. This CDR3 spans 15 amino acids. Germline values: CDR1 MNHEY, CDR2 SVGAGI. CDR3 protein: CASSPAGGMNTEAFF. The CDR3 nucleotides read TGTGCCAGCAGCCCCGCGGGGGGGATGAACACTGAAGCTTTCTTT.

This chain joins TRBV7-9 and TRBJ2-7; D not certain. Per the germline V gene, CDR1 is SEHNR and CDR2 is FQNEAQ (reference sequence). V lost 1 base to trimming and J lost 0 bases, with 7 bases between them. The CDR3 has 14 amino acids. CDR3 bases: TGTGCCAGCAGCTTAGATACAGCCTCCTACGAGCAGTACTTC. Translation gives CASSLDTASYEQYF.

The gene calls are TRBV7-3 and TRBJ2-2; D not resolved. In germline, CDR1 is SGHTA, CDR2 FQGTGA. V lost 1 base and J 7 bases, leaving 10 bases between the germline ends. The CDR3 is made up of 14 amino acids. The CDR3 reads CASSLIQYGGELFF. The DNA for the CDR3 is TGTGCCAGCAGCTTAATACAGTATGGCGGGGAGCTGTTTTTT.

The table lists this clone with a few counts. This sequence joins TRBV10-3 and TRBJ2-6; possibly TRBD1 for D (5 bases). This CDR3 region has 15 residues. V lost 0 bases and J lost 6, with 9 bases in between. Germline CDR1 and CDR2: ENHRY and SYGVKD. For the CDR3, the DNA is TGTGCCATCAGTGAGTCGAAGGGGCCGGCCAACGTCCTGACTTTC. It encodes CAISESKGPANVLTF.

This clone was seen only a few times. The V and J genes are TRBV5-1 and TRBJ2-5; 10 bases map to TRBD2. The CDR3 has 14 amino acids. V lost 3 bases to trimming and J lost 5 bases; unmatched junction nucleotides: 4. Germline V gene lookup returns CDR1 SGHRS and CDR2 YFSETQ. The CDR3 loop reads CASSSGLASETQYF. The CDR3 nucleotides are TGCGCCAGCAGCTCGGGACTAGCGAGTGAGACCCAGTACTTC.

A few counts support this clone. The chain uses TRBV5-1 and TRBJ2-3; D possibly corresponds to TRBD1 (6 bases). V was clipped by 4 bases and J by 6 bases, with 15 bases between them. The CDR3 spans 14 residues. Germline CDR1 SGHRS, CDR2 YFSETQ. CDR3 loop: CASSVAGEWDTQYF. As DNA, the CDR3 is TGCGCCAGCAGCGTGGCAGGGGAGTGGGATACGCAGTATTTT.

V is TRBV11-2 and J is TRBJ2-1; either TRBD1 or TRBD2 may fit D (5 bases each). Germline V gene lookup returns CDR1 SGHAT and CDR2 FQNNGV. The CDR3 runs to 16 residues. V lost 1 base, J lost 0 bases, and 10 bases lay in between. The CDR3 region is CASSLGLGTSYNEQFF. In nucleotides, the CDR3 is TGTGCCAGCAGCTTAGGGCTGGGGACCTCCTACAATGAGCAGTTCTTC.

The chain is built from TRBV6-6 and TRBJ2-1, with TRBD2 matching 8 bases. This CDR3 region has 14 residues. Looked up from germline, CDR1 is MNHNY and CDR2 is SVGAGI (reference sequence). Trimming removed 5 bases from V and 7 bases from J; junction bases left unmatched: 7. The CDR3 loop reads CASSPAGGDNEQFF. Here the CDR3 DNA reads TGTGCCAGCAGTCCCGCGGGGGGCGATAATGAGCAGTTCTTC.

The rearrangement joins TRBV14 to TRBJ2-4, with D unresolved. The V end lost 4 bases, the J end lost 0 bases, and 13 bases lay between the germline ends. Germline V gene lookup returns CDR1 SGHDN and CDR2 FVKESK. The CDR3 spans 16 residues. The CDR3, as DNA: TGTGCCAGCAGCCCTCTCCAAGGTCTAGCCAAAAACATTCAGTACTTC. Its translation: CASSPLQGLAKNIQYF.

The chain employs TRBV6-5 and TRBJ2-7; TRBD1 agrees at 7 bases. CDR1 and CDR2 (germline): MNHEY, SVGAGI. The V gene end was trimmed by 5 bases and the J gene end by 6 bases; junction bases not matched to a gene: 10. This CDR3 region has 14 residues. This chain's CDR3 is CASSGTAAVIEQYF. In DNA, the CDR3 is TGTGCCAGCAGTGGGACAGCCGCGGTTATCGAGCAGTACTTC.

This chain connects TRBV14 to TRBJ2-2; no reliable D call. Germline V gene data show CDR1 as SGHDN and CDR2 as FVKESK. Trimming took 5 bases from V and 0 from J, leaving 10 bases between them. The CDR3 spans 15 residues. CDR3 DNA sequence: TGTGCCAGCAGCGAGGTGTCGGCGAACACCGGGGAGCTGTTTTTT. Amino acids: CASSEVSANTGELFF.